This T cell receptor (beta chain) comes out of a study of blood T cell repertoires in COVID-19. The overall study: From T cells, B-cell-depleted T cells, or PBMCs came the material, which was cDNA or gDNA.

V shed 6 bases and J 5 bases; nucleotides not matched to a gene: 3. Looked up from germline, CDR1 is SGHAT and CDR2 is FQNNGV. The CDR3 length is 13 residues. The sample holds one count of this clone. This table comes from immunoSEQ multiplex PCR, and its TCRdb copy is limited to in-frame clones, with some not included. The sample has under 350,000 clones, approximately 85% seen once. The sequencing sample was made of peripheral blood. The origin of this receptor is a human donor in a cohort sampled during active COVID-19. The J gene is TRBJ2-5, the V gene TRBV11-2, with TRBD2 matching 10 bases. The CDR3 bases are TGTGCCAGCAGACAGACTAGCGGGGAGACCCAGTACTTC. The encoded protein is CASRQTSGETQYF.